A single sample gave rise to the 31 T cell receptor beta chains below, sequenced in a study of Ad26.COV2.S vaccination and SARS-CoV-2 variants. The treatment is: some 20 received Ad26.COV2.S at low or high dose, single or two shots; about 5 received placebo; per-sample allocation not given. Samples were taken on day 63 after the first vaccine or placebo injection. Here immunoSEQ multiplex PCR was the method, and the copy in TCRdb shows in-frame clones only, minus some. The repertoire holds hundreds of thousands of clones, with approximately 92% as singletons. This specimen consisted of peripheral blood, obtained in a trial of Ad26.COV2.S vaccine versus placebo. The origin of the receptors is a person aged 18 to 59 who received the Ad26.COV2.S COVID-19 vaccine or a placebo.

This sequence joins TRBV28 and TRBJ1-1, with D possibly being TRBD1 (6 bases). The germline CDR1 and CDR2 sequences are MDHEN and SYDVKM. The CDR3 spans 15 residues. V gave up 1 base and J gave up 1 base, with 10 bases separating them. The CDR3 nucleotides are TGTGCCAGCAGTTTATATTCAGGGGCGAACACTGAAGCTTTCTTT. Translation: CASSLYSGANTEAFF.

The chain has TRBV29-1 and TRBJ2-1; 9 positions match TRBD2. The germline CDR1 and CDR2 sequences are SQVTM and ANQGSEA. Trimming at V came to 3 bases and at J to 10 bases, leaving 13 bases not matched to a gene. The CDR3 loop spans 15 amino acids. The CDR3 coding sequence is TGCAGCGTTGATGTTTCCGGCGGGAGGGCTTCGGAGCAGTTCTTC. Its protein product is CSVDVSGGRASEQFF.

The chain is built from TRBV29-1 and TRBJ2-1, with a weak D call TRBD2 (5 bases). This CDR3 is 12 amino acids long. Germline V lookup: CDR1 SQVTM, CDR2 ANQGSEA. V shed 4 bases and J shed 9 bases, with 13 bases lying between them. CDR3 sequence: CSVGSGIGEQFF. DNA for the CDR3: TGCAGCGTTGGGTCCGGGATTGGTGAGCAGTTCTTC.

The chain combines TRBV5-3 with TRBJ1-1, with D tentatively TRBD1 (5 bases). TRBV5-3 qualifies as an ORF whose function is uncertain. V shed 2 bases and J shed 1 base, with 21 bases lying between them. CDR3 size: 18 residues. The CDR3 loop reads CARSLSPTNRLPNTEAFF. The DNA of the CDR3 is TGTGCCAGAAGCTTAAGCCCTACCAACAGGCTCCCGAACACTGAAGCTTTCTTT.

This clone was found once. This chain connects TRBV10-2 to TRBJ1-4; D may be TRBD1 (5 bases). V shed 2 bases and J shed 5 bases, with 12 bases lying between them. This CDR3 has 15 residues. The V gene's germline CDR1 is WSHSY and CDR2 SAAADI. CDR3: CASSEGAGLNEKLFF. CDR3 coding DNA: TGCGCCAGCAGTGAGGGGGCAGGGTTAAATGAAAAACTGTTTTTT.

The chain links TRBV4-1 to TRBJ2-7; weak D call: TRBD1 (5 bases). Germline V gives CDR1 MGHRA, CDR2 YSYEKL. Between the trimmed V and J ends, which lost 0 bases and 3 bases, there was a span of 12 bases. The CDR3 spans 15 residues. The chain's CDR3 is CASSQDLARVYEQYF. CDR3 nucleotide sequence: TGCGCCAGCAGCCAAGATTTGGCCAGGGTCTACGAGCAGTACTTC.

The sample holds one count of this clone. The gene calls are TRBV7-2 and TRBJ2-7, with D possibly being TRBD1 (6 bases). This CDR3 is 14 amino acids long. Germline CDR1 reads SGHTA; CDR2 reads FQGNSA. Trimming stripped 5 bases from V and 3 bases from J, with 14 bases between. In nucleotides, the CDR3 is TGTGCCAGCAGCCTGGACAGAAAGGTCTACGAGCAGTACTTC. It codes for CASSLDRKVYEQYF.

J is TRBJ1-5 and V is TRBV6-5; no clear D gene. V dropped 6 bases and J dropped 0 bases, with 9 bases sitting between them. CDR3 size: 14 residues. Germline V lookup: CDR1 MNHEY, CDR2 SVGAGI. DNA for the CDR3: TGTGCCAGCAGCCCACAGAATAGCAATCAGCCCCAGCATTTT. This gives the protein CASSPQNSNQPQHF.

The DNA of the CDR3 is TGTGCCAGCAGCGCACAGGGAAGCGCTGGAAACACCATATATTTT. It yields the protein CASSAQGSAGNTIYF. The chain uses TRBV9 and TRBJ1-3; possible D gene TRBD1, 6 bases. Germline assignment: CDR1 SGDLS and CDR2 YYNGEE. The V and J ends lost 3 bases and 2 bases respectively, with 12 bases between them. There are 15 residues in the CDR3. The full variable domain, with the rest looked up from reference TRBV9 and TRBJ1-3, is DSGVTQTPKHLITATGQRVTLRCSPRSGDLSVYWYQQSLDQGLQFLIQYYNGEERAKGNILERFSAQQFPDLHSELNLSSLELGDSALYFCASSAQGSAGNTIYFGEGSWLTVV.

CDR3 protein: CASSRSSGTDTQYF. In nucleotides, the CDR3 is TGTGCCAGCAGCCGTTCGTCTGGCACAGATACGCAGTATTTT. This rearrangement joins TRBV5-6 to TRBJ2-3; unclear D gene. Trimming took off 4 bases at V and 1 base at J, with 10 bases between the two ends. Looked up from germline, CDR1 is SGHDT and CDR2 is YYEEEE. The CDR3 totals 14 residues. Full variable domain (remainder filled in from reference TRBV5-6 and TRBJ2-3): DAGVTQSPTHLIKTRGQQVTLRCSPKSGHDTVSWYQQALGQGPQFIFQYYEEEERQRGNFPDRFSGHQFPNYSSELNVNALLLGDSALYLCASSRSSGTDTQYFGPGTRLTVL.

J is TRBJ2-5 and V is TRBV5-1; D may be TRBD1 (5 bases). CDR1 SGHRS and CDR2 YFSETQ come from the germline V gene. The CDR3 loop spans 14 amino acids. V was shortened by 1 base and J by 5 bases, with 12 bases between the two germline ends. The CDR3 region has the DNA TGCGCCAGCAGCTTGTGGCGCAGGGCTGAGACCCAGTACTTC. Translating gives CASSLWRRAETQYF.

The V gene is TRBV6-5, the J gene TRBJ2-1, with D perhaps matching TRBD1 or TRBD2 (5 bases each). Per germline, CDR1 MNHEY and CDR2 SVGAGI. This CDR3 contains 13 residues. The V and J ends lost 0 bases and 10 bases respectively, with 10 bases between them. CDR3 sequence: CASSYSGGWEQFF. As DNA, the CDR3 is TGTGCCAGCAGTTACTCTGGGGGATGGGAGCAGTTCTTC.

CDR3 in DNA: TGTGCCAGCAGCTTAAGGACCGGGCAACCCTATGGCGAGACCCAGTACTTC. Translating gives CASSLRTGQPYGETQYF. J is TRBJ2-5 and V is TRBV7-9; D unclear. Germline V CDR1 and CDR2: SEHNR, FQNEAQ (reference sequence). The V end was cut by 2 bases, the J end by 5 bases, with 21 bases between. The CDR3 contains 17 residues.

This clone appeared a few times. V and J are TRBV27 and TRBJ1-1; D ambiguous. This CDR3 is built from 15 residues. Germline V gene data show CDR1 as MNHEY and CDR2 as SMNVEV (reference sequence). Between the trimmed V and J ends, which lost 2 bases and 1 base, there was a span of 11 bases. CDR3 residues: CASSLTVKPNTEAFF. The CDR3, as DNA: TGTGCCAGCAGTTTAACAGTCAAACCGAACACTGAAGCTTTCTTT.

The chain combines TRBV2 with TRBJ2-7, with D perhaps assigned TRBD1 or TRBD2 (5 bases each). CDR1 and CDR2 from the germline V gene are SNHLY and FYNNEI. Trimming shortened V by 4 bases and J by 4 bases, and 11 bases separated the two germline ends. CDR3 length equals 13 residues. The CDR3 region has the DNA TGTGCCAGCAGTGGCGACAGAGGGTACGAGCAGTACTTC. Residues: CASSGDRGYEQYF.

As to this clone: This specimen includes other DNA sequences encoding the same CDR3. CDR3 DNA: TGTGCCAGCAGTTACTCATTAGCGGGAGGCAATGAGCAGTTCTTC. Translating gives CASSYSLAGGNEQFF. J is TRBJ2-1 and V is TRBV6-2 or TRBV6-3; 10 bases match TRBD2. The CDR3 runs to 15 residues. Trimming at V came to 0 bases and at J to 6 bases, leaving 2 bases not matched to a gene. CDR1 and CDR2 (germline): MNHEY, SVGEGT.

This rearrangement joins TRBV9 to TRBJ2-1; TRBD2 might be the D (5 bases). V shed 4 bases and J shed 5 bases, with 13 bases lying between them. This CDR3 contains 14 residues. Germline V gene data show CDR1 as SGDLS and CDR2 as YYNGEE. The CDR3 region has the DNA TGTGCCAGCAGCAGGGTGGGAGACAACAATGAGCAGTTCTTC. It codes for CASSRVGDNNEQFF.

The CDR3 region is CATSRFSGPTSSYEQYF. In nucleotides, the CDR3 is TGTGCCACCAGCAGGTTTTCTGGCCCTACGAGCTCCTACGAGCAGTACTTC. The chain is built from TRBV15 and TRBJ2-7; D not certain. V dropped 3 bases and J dropped 0 bases, with 18 bases sitting between them. Looked up from germline, CDR1 is LNHNV and CDR2 is YYDKDF (reference sequence). This CDR3 spans 17 amino acids.

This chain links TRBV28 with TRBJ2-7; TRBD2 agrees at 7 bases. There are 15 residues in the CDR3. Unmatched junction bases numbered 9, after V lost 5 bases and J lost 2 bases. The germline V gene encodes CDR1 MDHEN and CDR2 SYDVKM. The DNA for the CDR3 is TGTGCCAGCAGTACTTCCGGGACTAACCCCTACGAGCAGTACTTC. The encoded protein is CASSTSGTNPYEQYF.

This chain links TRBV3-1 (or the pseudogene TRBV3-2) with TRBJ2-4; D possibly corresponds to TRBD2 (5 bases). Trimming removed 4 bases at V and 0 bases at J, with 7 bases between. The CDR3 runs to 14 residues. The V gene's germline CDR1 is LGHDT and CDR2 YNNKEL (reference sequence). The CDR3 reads CASSRREAKNIQYF. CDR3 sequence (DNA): TGTGCCAGCAGCCGCCGGGAAGCCAAAAACATTCAGTACTTC.

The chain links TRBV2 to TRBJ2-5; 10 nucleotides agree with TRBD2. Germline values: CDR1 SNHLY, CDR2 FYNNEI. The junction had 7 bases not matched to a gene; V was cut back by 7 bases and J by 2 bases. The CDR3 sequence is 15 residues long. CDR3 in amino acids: CASTRYSGGQETQYF. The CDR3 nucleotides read TGTGCCAGCACCCGATATAGCGGGGGGCAAGAGACCCAGTACTTC.

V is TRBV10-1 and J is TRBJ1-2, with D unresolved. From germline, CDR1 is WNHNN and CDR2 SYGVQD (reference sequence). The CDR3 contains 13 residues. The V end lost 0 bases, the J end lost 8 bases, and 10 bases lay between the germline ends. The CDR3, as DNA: TGCGCCAGCAGTGAGTCTCAGGAAGGAGGCTACACCTTC. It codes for CASSESQEGGYTF.

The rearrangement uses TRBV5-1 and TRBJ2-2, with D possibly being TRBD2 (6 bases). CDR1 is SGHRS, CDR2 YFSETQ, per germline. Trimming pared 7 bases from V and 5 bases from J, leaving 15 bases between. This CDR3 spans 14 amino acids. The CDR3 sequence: CASRTGLETGELFF. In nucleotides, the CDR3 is TGCGCCAGCCGGACGGGACTCGAGACCGGGGAGCTGTTTTTT.

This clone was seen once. The CDR3 DNA is TGTGCCAGCAGCGTAGGAGTATCCAACCTCCACAATGAGCAGTTCTTC. Translating it yields CASSVGVSNLHNEQFF. The V and J genes are TRBV9 and TRBJ2-1; D is undetermined. Trimming removed 0 bases from V and 5 bases from J, with 15 bases in between. The CDR3 has 16 residues. The V gene's germline CDR1 is SGDLS and CDR2 YYNGEE.

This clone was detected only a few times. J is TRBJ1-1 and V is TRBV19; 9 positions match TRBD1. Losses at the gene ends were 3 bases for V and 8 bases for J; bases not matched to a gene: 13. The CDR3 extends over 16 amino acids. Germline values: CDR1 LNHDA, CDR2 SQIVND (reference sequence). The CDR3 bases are TGTGCCAGTAGTATGTACGCTACAGGGGGCTCCTCCGAAGCTTTCTTT. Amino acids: CASSMYATGGSSEAFF. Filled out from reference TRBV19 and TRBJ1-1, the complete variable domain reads DGGITQSPKYLFRKEGQNVTLSCEQNLNHDAMYWYRQDPGQGLRLIYYSQIVNDFQKGDIAEGYSVSREKKESFPLTVTSAQKNPTAFYLCASSMYATGGSSEAFFGQGTRLTVV.

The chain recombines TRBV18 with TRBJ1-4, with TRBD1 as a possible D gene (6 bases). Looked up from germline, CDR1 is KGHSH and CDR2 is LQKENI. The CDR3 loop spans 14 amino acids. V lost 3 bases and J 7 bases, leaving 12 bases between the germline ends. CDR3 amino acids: CASSPPGQSEKLFF. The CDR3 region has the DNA TGTGCCAGCTCACCCCCAGGACAGAGTGAAAAACTGTTTTTT.

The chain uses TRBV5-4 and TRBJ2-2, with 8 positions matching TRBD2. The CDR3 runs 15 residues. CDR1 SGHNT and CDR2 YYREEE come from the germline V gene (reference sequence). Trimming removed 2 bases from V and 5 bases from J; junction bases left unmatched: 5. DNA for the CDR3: TGTGCCAGCAGCTTCGAGCGGGGGAGGACCGGGGAGCTGTTTTTT. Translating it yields CASSFERGRTGELFF.

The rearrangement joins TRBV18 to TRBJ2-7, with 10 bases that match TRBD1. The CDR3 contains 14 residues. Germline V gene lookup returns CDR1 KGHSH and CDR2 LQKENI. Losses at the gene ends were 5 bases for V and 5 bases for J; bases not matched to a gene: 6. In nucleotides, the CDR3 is TGTGCCAGCTCATCCGGGACAGGGGTGGACGAGCAGTACTTC. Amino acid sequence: CASSSGTGVDEQYF.

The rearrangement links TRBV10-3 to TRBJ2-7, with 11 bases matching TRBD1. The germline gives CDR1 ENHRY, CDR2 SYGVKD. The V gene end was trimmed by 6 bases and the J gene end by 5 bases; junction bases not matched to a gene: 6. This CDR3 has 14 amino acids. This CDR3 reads CAISPGQGVHEQYF. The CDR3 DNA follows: TGTGCCATCAGCCCGGGACAGGGGGTCCACGAGCAGTACTTC.

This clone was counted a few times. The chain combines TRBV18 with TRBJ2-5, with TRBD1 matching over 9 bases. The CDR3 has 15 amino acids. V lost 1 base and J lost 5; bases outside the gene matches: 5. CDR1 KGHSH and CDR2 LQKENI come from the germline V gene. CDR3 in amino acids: CASSPLNRGLETQYF. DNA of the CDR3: TGTGCCAGCTCACCACTTAACAGGGGGCTGGAGACCCAGTACTTC.

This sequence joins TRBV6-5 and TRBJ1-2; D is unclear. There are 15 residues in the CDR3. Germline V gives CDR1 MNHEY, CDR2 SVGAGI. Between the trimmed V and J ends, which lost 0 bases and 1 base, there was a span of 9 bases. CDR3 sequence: CASSYSADINYGYTF. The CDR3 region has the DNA TGTGCCAGCAGTTACTCCGCTGATATTAACTATGGCTACACCTTC.